This TCR beta chain came from a study of blood T cell repertoires in COVID-19 (dated by TCRdb to 2018 to 2021). With respect to the entire study: The collaborator samples originated in the United States, Italy and Spain and spanned the acute and convalescent phases of COVID-19. The samples were drawn from two sources: the first 160 participants of the ongoing ImmuneRACE study, and fewer than 1,500 subjects contributed by 6 global collaborators. A de-identified subject ID, COVID-19 status, age in years and sex were almost always included in the sample metadata. The material from the prospective study consisted of cDNA or gDNA derived from T cells, B-cell-depleted T cells, or PBMCs. HLA class I and class II types, where available, came from metadata supplied by the sample provider rather than from assay-based typing. Deeply sampled blood TCRbeta repertoires from subjects exposed to, actively infected with, or recovered from COVID-19 were included in the dataset. The repertoires were made available in a free public database intended to serve as a resource for research on the immune response to SARS-CoV-2. The investigation overall reported the following: The quantity of clinical and demographic metadata differed by source and by participant and was supplied without curation.

Worth noting for this clone: Its specific antigen is unknown. Within one base of it there is no much larger clone, and no base qualities were kept.

Another Seattle source contributed samples from volunteer blood donors who had recovered from COVID-19. Collaborating institutions collected whole blood in K2EDTA tubes following their own protocols. For TCRbeta analysis, collaborator samples were shipped as frozen whole blood, as isolated PBMCs, or as DNA extracted from either sample type. TCRbeta CDR3 regions were amplified from genomic DNA using the immunoSEQ Assay, a bias-controlled multiplex PCR. From the authors' description of their analysis: The number of nucleated cells in each sample was estimated from the amplification of reference gene primers within the assay. To quantify the absolute abundance of each unique TCRbeta CDR3 rearrangement, sequence reads were collapsed and filtered. Productive Simpson clonality was computed per sample as the square root of Simpson's diversity index over productive rearrangements. TCRdb took this table from immuneACCESS and kept in-frame rearrangements with V and J called. Such tables lack part of the clones; where checked against another copy, unresolved V genes explain under half of the gap, and the rest is unexplained. V, J and clone size were drawn from that table, and D and trimming were deduced from the DNA. The sample contains about 260,000 clones, over 80% of them found a single time. Roughly 1.6% of the sample belongs to the ten largest clones.

This TCR derives from a woman aged 40 to 55 who had recovered from COVID-19. The sequencing input was peripheral blood.

The CDR3 has the sequence CASSLELYSGNTIYF. The DNA sequence reads TGTGCCAGCAGCTTAGAACTGTACTCTGGAAACACCATATATTTT. The chain links TRBV7-2 with TRBJ1-3; confidence is insufficient to name the D gene. The germline V gene provides CDR1 SGHTA and CDR2 FQGNSA. V is reduced by 1 base and J by 0 bases, leaving a spacing of 7 bases between them. Measured from the cysteine to the phenylalanine, the CDR3 is 15 residues long. Left in the record is the CDR3 DNA by itself, 45 bases read in frame from the first base.